The 24 T cell receptor beta chains reported below all come from one sample, sequenced in a study of beta chain features in type 1 diabetes. Overall study findings and caveats: TCRB CDR3s from Type 1 diabetes patients were moderately but significantly shorter in all four CD4+ subsets.

The investigators reverse transcribed all of the isolated RNA, so they sequenced expressed TCRB transcripts. The assay was immunoSEQ multiplex PCR, and TCRdb's table has in-frame clones only and misses some. The table has around 250,000 clones, approximately 14% seen once; the top ten hold almost 0.02%. Which antigens these TCRs recognize remains unknown. The source material was naive CD4+ T cells from blood. The receptors originated from a man under 40 with type 1 diabetes.

The J gene is TRBJ1-1, the V gene TRBV7-9, with a weak D call TRBD1 (5 bases). V was pared by 4 bases and J by 5 bases, with 14 bases between. CDR1 and CDR2 (germline): SEHNR, FQNEAQ (reference sequence). The CDR3 is made up of 14 amino acids. The CDR3 here is CASSSTAWTTEAFF. In DNA, the CDR3 is TGTGCCAGCAGCTCCACTGCTTGGACAACTGAAGCTTTCTTT.

This clone was recorded a few times. The CDR3 DNA sequence: TGTGCCAGTAGTAGCGCCCGGACTAGCCCGGATACGCAGTATTTT. Protein product: CASSSARTSPDTQYF. The chain has TRBV19 and TRBJ2-3, with 8 bases that match TRBD2. Germline V lookup: CDR1 LNHDA, CDR2 SQIVND (reference sequence). The CDR3 covers 15 residues. V shed 4 bases, J shed 6 bases, and the junction held 9 bases outside the gene matches.

This rearrangement joins TRBV7-9 to TRBJ2-3; tentative D call: TRBD1 (6 bases). Germline loops: CDR1 SEHNR, CDR2 FQNEAQ (reference sequence). The CDR3 is 13 residues long. Trimming removed 6 bases from V and 3 bases from J, with 10 bases in between. The CDR3, as DNA: TGTGCCAGCAGATCTACAGGGACAGATACGCAGTATTTT. This codes for CASRSTGTDTQYF.

The gene calls are TRBV2 and TRBJ2-5, with D possibly TRBD2 on 5 matching bases. Germline CDR1 and CDR2: SNHLY and FYNNEI. V lost 3 bases, J lost 4 bases, and 15 bases lay in between. The CDR3 is made up of 15 amino acids. This chain's CDR3 is CASSDRSGALETQYF. The CDR3 region has the DNA TGTGCCAGCAGTGATAGGAGCGGAGCTTTAGAGACCCAGTACTTC.

This clone showed up just a few times. The V and J genes are TRBV30 and TRBJ2-1; D is perhaps TRBD2 (6 bases). The CDR3 sequence is 14 residues long. Germline CDR1 is GTSNPN and CDR2 is SVGIG (reference sequence). V was cut by 0 bases and J by 5 bases, with 11 bases left in between. The CDR3 coding sequence is TGTGCCTGGAGTGTCGGGAGCCTCAACAATGAGCAGTTCTTC. Its translation is CAWSVGSLNNEQFF.

The J gene is TRBJ2-1, the V gene TRBV6-5, with D unresolved. V lost 2 bases, J lost 0 bases, and 11 bases lay in between. The germline gives CDR1 MNHEY, CDR2 SVGAGI. The CDR3 sequence is 16 residues long. The CDR3 DNA sequence: TGTGCCAGCAGTTACCAGGCGTCCCTCTCCTACAATGAGCAGTTCTTC. This encodes CASSYQASLSYNEQFF.

The table lists this clone with a few counts. The V and J genes are TRBV19 and TRBJ1-1; D remains ambiguous. From germline, CDR1 is LNHDA and CDR2 SQIVND (reference sequence). Between the trimmed V and J ends, which lost 5 bases and 3 bases, there was a span of 10 bases. The length of the CDR3 is 13 residues. Written as DNA, the CDR3 is TGTGCCAGTAGTGGCGGGTTGCACACTGAAGCTTTCTTT. Its protein product is CASSGGLHTEAFF.

The chain has TRBV11-2 and TRBJ2-7, with TRBD1 identical over 8 bases. The V segment lost 4 bases and the J segment 5 bases; nucleotides outside the gene matches: 13. The CDR3 is 16 residues long. Germline V gene sequence: CDR1 SGHAT, CDR2 FQNNGV. This chain's CDR3 is CASSSIPDRVIHEQYF. The CDR3 coding sequence is TGTGCCAGCAGCTCGATTCCGGACAGGGTGATCCACGAGCAGTACTTC. The whole variable domain, filled in from reference TRBV11-2 and TRBJ2-7, reads EAGVAQSPRYKIIEKRQSVAFWCNPISGHATLYWYQQILGQGPKLLIQFQNNGVVDDSQLPKDRFSAERLKGVDSTLKIQPAKLEDSAVYLCASSSIPDRVIHEQYFGPGTRLTVT.

This chain links TRBV9 with TRBJ2-1; 13 bases match TRBD2. The junction had 2 bases not matched to a gene; V was cut back by 0 bases and J by 8 bases. CDR3 length equals 15 residues. Germline V lookup: CDR1 SGDLS, CDR2 YYNGEE. CDR3 sequence: CASSVGTSGSDEQFF. In DNA, the CDR3 is TGTGCCAGCAGCGTAGGGACTAGCGGGAGCGATGAGCAGTTCTTC.

This clone has only a few counts. The CDR3 coding sequence is TGCGCCAGCAGCCAGGGGGGAGACTATGGCTACACCTTC. Residues: CASSQGGDYGYTF. The V call is TRBV5-1, the J call TRBJ1-2, with 7 bases fitting TRBD1. CDR1 and CDR2 (germline): SGHRS, YFSETQ. J lost 3 bases, V lost 4 bases, and 3 bases had no gene match. The CDR3 length is 13 residues.

For the CDR3, the DNA is TGTGCCAGCAGTTCACCGGGACAGGGGTCCATGAACACTGAAGCTTTCTTT. Its translation is CASSSPGQGSMNTEAFF. The chain recombines TRBV28 with TRBJ1-1, with TRBD1 matching over 10 bases. This CDR3 has 17 amino acids. CDR1 and CDR2 (germline): MDHEN, SYDVKM. Trimming at V came to 4 bases and at J to 0 bases, leaving 8 bases not matched to a gene. The entire variable domain, with the rest obtained from reference TRBV28 and TRBJ1-1, is as follows: DVKVTQSSRYLVKRTGEKVFLECVQDMDHENMFWYRQDPGLGLRLIYFSYDVKMKEKGDIPEGYSVSREKKERFSLILESASTNQTSMYLCASSSPGQGSMNTEAFFGQGTRLTVV.

The chain has TRBV2 and TRBJ1-5, with D possibly being TRBD1 (6 bases). Germline CDR1 reads SNHLY; CDR2 reads FYNNEI. There are 11 residues in the CDR3. V was clipped by 7 bases and J by 5 bases, with 6 bases between them. The CDR3: CASKGDQPQHF. CDR3 in DNA: TGTGCCAGCAAGGGGGATCAGCCCCAGCATTTT.

This clone was detected only a few times. The chain is built from TRBV29-1 and TRBJ2-7, with 7 bases matching TRBD1. V lost 5 bases to trimming and J lost 2 bases; unmatched junction nucleotides: 12. CDR3 length: 15 amino acids. Germline V gives CDR1 SQVTM, CDR2 ANQGSEA. In DNA form, the CDR3 reads TGCAGCGTTCGAGGGGGCGACGGAGAGACCTACGAGCAGTACTTC. It yields the protein CSVRGGDGETYEQYF.

The chain recombines TRBV7-9 with TRBJ2-5, with 8 positions matching TRBD2. Germline CDR1 SEHNR, CDR2 FQNEAQ (reference sequence). The CDR3 sequence is 14 residues long. Trimming removed 0 bases from V and 5 bases from J; junction bases left unmatched: 2. Here the CDR3 reads CASSLASGMETQYF. As DNA, the CDR3 is TGTGCCAGCAGCTTAGCTAGCGGGATGGAGACCCAGTACTTC.

V gene TRBV18 combines with J gene TRBJ1-1, with no clear D. The CDR3 loop spans 12 amino acids. Germline CDR1 KGHSH, CDR2 LQKENI. Deletions cut 6 bases from V and 11 bases from J, with 16 bases between. This chain's CDR3 is CASSPMEREAFF. In DNA, the CDR3 is TGTGCCAGCTCCCCCATGGAGCGAGAGGCTTTCTTT.

This sequence joins TRBV7-9 and TRBJ1-1; no clear D gene. V was shortened by 5 bases and J by 2 bases, with 12 bases between the two germline ends. This CDR3 comprises 14 residues. The V gene's germline CDR1 is SEHNR and CDR2 FQNEAQ (reference sequence). CDR3 sequence: CASSLGLSNTEAFF. CDR3 nucleotides: TGTGCCAGCAGCCTCGGACTGAGTAACACTGAAGCTTTCTTT.

The chain employs TRBV12-5 and TRBJ2-1; 14 bases line up with TRBD2. The CDR3 runs 15 residues. V trimming: 4 bases; J trimming: 7 bases; junction bases outside the gene matches: 3. Germline loops: CDR1 LGHNT, CDR2 FRNRAP. CDR3 sequence: CASGSGLAGGNEQFF. The CDR3 coding sequence is TGTGCTAGTGGTTCCGGACTAGCGGGGGGTAATGAGCAGTTCTTC.

The chain recombines TRBV19 with TRBJ1-6; 11 bases agree with TRBD1. The CDR3 spans 14 residues. CDR1 LNHDA and CDR2 SQIVND come from the germline V gene (reference sequence). Losses at the gene ends were 5 bases for V and 9 bases for J; bases not matched to a gene: 3. The CDR3 nucleotides are TGTGCCAGTAGTCCGGGACAGGGGGTTTCACCCCTCCACTTT. Its translation: CASSPGQGVSPLHF.

The chain uses TRBV30 and TRBJ1-1; weak D call: TRBD1 (5 bases). CDR3 length equals 12 residues. V dropped 0 bases and J dropped 9 bases, with 11 bases sitting between them. The germline V gene encodes CDR1 GTSNPN and CDR2 SVGIG (reference sequence). The CDR3 is CAWSVRQSKAFF. As DNA, the CDR3 is TGTGCCTGGAGTGTACGACAGTCAAAAGCTTTCTTT.

This sequence joins TRBV6-5 and TRBJ2-1; D gene ambiguous. The germline V and J ends were trimmed by 11 bases and 8 bases, with 16 bases remaining between them. The CDR3 sequence is 12 residues long. CDR1 and CDR2 from the germline V gene are MNHEY and SVGAGI. The CDR3 bases are TGTGCCTCAAGCCGCACCTCGGATGAGCAGTTCTTC. It is translated as CASSRTSDEQFF.

This clone turned up a few times. V usage is TRBV29-1 and J usage is TRBJ1-4; no definite D call. Trimming took off 3 bases at V and 2 bases at J, with 10 bases between the two ends. CDR1 is SQVTM and CDR2 is ANQGSEA in the germline V gene. The CDR3 has 14 residues. The CDR3 here is CSVEGAETNEKLFF. DNA for the CDR3: TGCAGCGTTGAGGGAGCCGAGACTAATGAAAAACTGTTTTTT.

This clone was picked up a small number of times. The chain links TRBV28 to TRBJ2-1, with 8 bases identical to TRBD1. Germline CDR1 reads MDHEN; CDR2 reads SYDVKM. The CDR3 spans 15 residues. Trimming took 2 bases from V and 9 from J; bases not matched to a gene: 9. The CDR3 here is CASSLGGQGVGEQFF. The CDR3 DNA reads TGTGCCAGCAGTTTAGGTGGACAGGGAGTCGGTGAGCAGTTCTTC. Full variable domain (remainder filled in from reference TRBV28 and TRBJ2-1): DVKVTQSSRYLVKRTGEKVFLECVQDMDHENMFWYRQDPGLGLRLIYFSYDVKMKEKGDIPEGYSVSREKKERFSLILESASTNQTSMYLCASSLGGQGVGEQFFGPGTRLTVL.

This clone was counted only a few times. V and J are TRBV6-1 and TRBJ1-2; possibly TRBD1 for D (5 bases). Germline V gene lookup returns CDR1 MNHNS and CDR2 SASEGT. This CDR3 has 15 residues. V shed 0 bases and J shed 3 bases, with 11 bases lying between them. CDR3 nucleotides: TGTGCCAGCAGTGAAGCGGGGGGACCGGACTATGGCTACACCTTC. Translation gives CASSEAGGPDYGYTF.

Only a few counts were recorded for this clone. J is TRBJ2-5 and V is TRBV2; 12 positions agree with TRBD2. This CDR3 is 14 amino acids long. V lost 4 bases and J lost 6; bases outside the gene matches: 3. Germline CDR1 SNHLY, CDR2 FYNNEI. The CDR3 protein is CASSASGGAKTQYF. In DNA form, the CDR3 reads TGTGCCAGCAGTGCTAGCGGGGGGGCCAAGACCCAGTACTTC.